This is a list of T cell receptor beta chains from one sample in a study of OX40 agonist ivuxolimab in advanced cancers. Profiling relied on immunoSEQ multiplex PCR, and the TCRdb table lists in-frame clones only, not all of them. The sample lists tens of thousands of clones; roughly nine tenths were seen once. Sample: CD4+ or CD8+ T cells sorted from blood, taken in a trial of the OX40 agonist ivuxolimab. These receptors originate from an adult with an advanced solid tumor such as melanoma, head and neck, liver or kidney cancer. Each CDR3 is given with its conserved first and last residue. The D gene is left open where the match is weak. Rows give clone size only sometimes, using once, few, many, or a class for an expanded clone.

D gene,J gene,clone size,V gene,CDR3 protein,CDR3 DNA
TRBD1,TRBJ2-4,NA,TRBV23-1,CASSQSDREAKNIQYF,TGCGCCAGCAGTCAATCCGACAGGGAGGCCAAAAACATTCAGTACTTC
NA,TRBJ2-2,NA,TRBV7-2,CASSSPLGELFF,TGTGCCAGCAGCTCCCCCCTCGGGGAGCTGTTTTTT
NA,TRBJ2-7,NA,TRBV4-1,CASSQGRGSYEQYF,TGCGCCAGCAGCCAAGGGAGGGGATCCTACGAGCAGTACTTC
TRBD2,TRBJ2-3,NA,TRBV7-9,CASSLLWASGSNTDTQYF,TGTGCCAGCAGCTTACTCTGGGCTAGCGGGAGTAACACAGATACGCAGTATTTT
TRBD2,TRBJ2-2,NA,TRBV4-1,CASSQGVSGRRELFF,TGCGCCAGCAGCCAAGGAGTTAGCGGGAGAAGGGAGCTGTTTTTT
NA,TRBJ2-1,NA,TRBV20-1,CSARQYNEQFF,TGCAGTGCTAGACAGTACAATGAGCAGTTCTTC
TRBD2,TRBJ2-1,NA,TRBV28,CASVGLAGDNEQFF,TGTGCCAGCGTCGGACTAGCGGGAGACAATGAGCAGTTCTTC
TRBD1,TRBJ2-2,NA,TRBV10-3,CAISGQGIAGELFF,TGTGCCATCAGTGGACAGGGGATCGCCGGGGAGCTGTTTTTT
TRBD2,TRBJ2-1,NA,TRBV9,CASSEGLAGTDEQFF,TGTGCCAGCAGCGAGGGACTAGCGGGAACCGATGAGCAGTTCTTC
NA,TRBJ2-7,once,TRBV4-1,CASSQEIRSHEQYF,TGCGCCAGCAGCCAAGAAATAAGGTCCCACGAGCAGTACTTC
NA,TRBJ2-7,NA,TRBV5-8,CASGGLQGTYEQYF,TGTGCCAGCGGGGGTCTACAGGGAACCTACGAGCAGTACTTC
NA,TRBJ2-7,NA,TRBV15,CATSREGAPGLTYEQYF,TGTGCCACCAGCAGAGAGGGGGCGCCAGGCCTAACCTACGAGCAGTACTTC
NA,TRBJ2-7,once,TRBV15,CATSREGQGWDEQYF,TGTGCCACCAGCAGAGAAGGGCAGGGCTGGGACGAGCAGTACTTC
NA,TRBJ1-1,NA,TRBV21-1,CASSPRGPGMNTEAFF,TGTGCCAGCAGCCCTAGGGGACCGGGGATGAACACTGAAGCTTTCTTT
NA,TRBJ1-2,NA,TRBV18,CASSPSPARTDYGYTF,TGTGCCAGCTCACCATCTCCAGCTCGAACAGACTATGGCTACACCTTC
NA,TRBJ1-4,NA,TRBV15,CATSRGSSTNEKLFF,TGTGCCACCAGCAGGGGCAGCTCAACTAATGAAAAACTGTTTTTT
NA,TRBJ2-7,NA,TRBV30,CAWSAGSTYEQYF,TGTGCCTGGAGTGCCGGGTCTACCTACGAGCAGTACTTC
NA,TRBJ1-2,NA,TRBV19,CASRGMDYGYTF,TGTGCCAGTAGGGGGATGGATTATGGCTACACCTTC